This T cell receptor beta chain was documented in a study of OX40 agonist ivuxolimab in advanced cancers. Study at large: Clinicians treated patients with ivuxolimab, an agonistic anti-OX40 (CD134) antibody. Among those enrolled, mean age was 60 years (range about 23 to 85) and 82.7% were male.

As for this clone: A junction boundary mismatches the germline segment, possibly from a read error.

The assay was immunoSEQ multiplex PCR, and TCRdb's table has in-frame clones only and misses some. This sample carries 55,000 to 70,000 clones, roughly 83% of them seen once, and the ten largest clones take about 3%. From germline, CDR1 is GTSNPN and CDR2 SVGIG (reference sequence). The CDR3 contains 13 residues. The genes are TRBV30 and TRBJ2-5, with unresolved D. The clonotype comes from an adult with an advanced solid tumor such as melanoma, head and neck, liver or kidney cancer. The source material was CD4+ or CD8+ T cells sorted from blood, sampled in a trial of the OX40 agonist ivuxolimab. CDR3 amino acids: CAWSRSPQGTQYF. CDR3 coding DNA: TGTGCCTGGAGTCGGAGCCCGCAAGGGACCCAGTACTTC.